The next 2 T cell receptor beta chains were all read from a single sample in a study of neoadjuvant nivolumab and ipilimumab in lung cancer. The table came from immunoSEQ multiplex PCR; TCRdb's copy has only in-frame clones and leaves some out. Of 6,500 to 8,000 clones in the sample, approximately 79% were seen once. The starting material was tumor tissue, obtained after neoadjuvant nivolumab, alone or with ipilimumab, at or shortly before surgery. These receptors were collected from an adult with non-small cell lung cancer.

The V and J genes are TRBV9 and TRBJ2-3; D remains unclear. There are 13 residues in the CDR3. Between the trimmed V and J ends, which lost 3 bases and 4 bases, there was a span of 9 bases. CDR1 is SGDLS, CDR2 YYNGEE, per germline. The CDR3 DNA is TGTGCCAGCAGCGCCCTAAACGCAGATACGCAGTATTTT. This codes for CASSALNADTQYF. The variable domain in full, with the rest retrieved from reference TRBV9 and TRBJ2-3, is DSGVTQTPKHLITATGQRVTLRCSPRSGDLSVYWYQQSLDQGLQFLIQYYNGEERAKGNILERFSAQQFPDLHSELNLSSLELGDSALYFCASSALNADTQYFGPGTRLTVL.

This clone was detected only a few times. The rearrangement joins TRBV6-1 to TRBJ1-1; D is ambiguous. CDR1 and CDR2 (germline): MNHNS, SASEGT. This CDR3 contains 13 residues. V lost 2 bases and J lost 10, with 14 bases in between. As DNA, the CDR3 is TGTGCCAGCAGTGAATCGCAGCAGACGAGAGCTTTCTTT. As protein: CASSESQQTRAFF.